One T cell receptor (beta chain) is described in this entry. Its antigen is unknown. This sample is drawn from a study of T cells in localized non-small cell lung cancer. Study conclusions and caveats: Within adjacent lung there appeared a median around 55 of the top 100 tumor clones. Measurement of T cell clonality placed uninvolved adjacent lung highest, above the level in tumor. Longer overall survival was seen with higher T cell density measured in blood.

Clones were read by immunoSEQ multiplex PCR, and TCRdb kept only the in-frame ones, dropping some. The profile shows fewer than 30,000 clones, less than 95% of them singletons. The TCR was taken from a woman aged 35 to 75 with stage I lung adenocarcinoma. The sequencing here drew on peripheral blood, taken before any cancer treatment.

CDR3 coding DNA: TGTGCCAGCTCACCGGGCCTCTCAGAGACCCAGTACTTC. The encoded protein is CASSPGLSETQYF. This chain links TRBV18 with TRBJ2-5; unclear D gene. The germline V and J ends were trimmed by 3 bases and 4 bases, with 9 bases remaining between them. CDR3 size: 13 residues. CDR1 is KGHSH and CDR2 is LQKENI in the germline V gene.